This entry describes one T cell receptor (beta chain). The antigen is not known. The data stem from a study of OX40 agonist ivuxolimab in advanced cancers. Study conclusions and caveats: The average count of expanded clones was higher among CD8+ T cells than among CD4+.

Germline-derived CDR1 and CDR2 are MNHEY and SVGAGI. The CDR3 loop spans 13 amino acids. Trimming removed 5 bases from V and 8 bases from J, with 15 bases in between. Using immunoSEQ multiplex PCR, the repertoire was profiled, and TCRdb retains in-frame clones only, with some absent. This table holds approximately 50,000 clones, around 85% found once. The genes are TRBV6-5 and TRBJ1-2, with D tentatively TRBD1 (6 bases). The specimen comprised CD4+ or CD8+ T cells sorted from blood, sampled in a trial of the OX40 agonist ivuxolimab. This clonotype was obtained from an adult with an advanced solid tumor such as melanoma, head and neck, liver or kidney cancer. CDR3: CASSETVQGGYTF. CDR3 bases: TGTGCCAGCAGTGAAACGGTCCAGGGGGGCTACACCTTC.